One sample yielded the 12 T cell receptor beta chains listed below, sequenced in a study of blood T cells in healthy people across ages. Alongside a J-beta primer mix, a sample-barcoded 5' primer served in a second PCR lasting roughly 7 to 12 cycles. TCRdb reanalysed the 5' RACE reads using MiXCR and keeps one entry per CDR3 protein. The sample holds hundreds of thousands of distinct CDR3 sequences; roughly 64% are singletons and the top ten take 20% to 25%. Sequencing was carried out using blood. The receptors originated from a young man in good health.

This clonotype showed up just a few times. The genes are TRBV29-1 and TRBJ2-7; D not resolved. CDR1 is SQVTM and CDR2 is ANQGSEA in the germline V gene. The CDR3 extends over 12 amino acids. With 5 bases removed from V and 5 bases from J, the gap between germline ends came to 13 bases. CDR3 sequence reads: CSVLRTVNEQYF. The CDR3 nucleotides read TGCAGCGTTCTAAGGACGGTCAACGAGCAGTACTTC.

This clonotype has only a few counts. This chain links TRBV27 with TRBJ1-2; no firm D call. There are 13 residues in the CDR3. Germline V gene lookup returns CDR1 MNHEY and CDR2 SMNVEV (reference sequence). The germline V and J ends were trimmed by 7 bases and 5 bases, with 14 bases remaining between them. CDR3 in amino acids: CASTSAREYGYTF. CDR3 in DNA: TGTGCCAGCACCTCCGCCCGGGAGTATGGCTACACCTTC.

CDR3 bases: TGTGCCAGCAGCCAAGCGGGGGGGTATTGGGATACGCAGTATTTT. Protein sequence: CASSQAGGYWDTQYF. This chain joins TRBV3-1 and TRBJ2-3, with 8 bases identical to TRBD2. The CDR3 is 15 residues long. V trimming: 1 base; J trimming: 6 bases; junction bases outside the gene matches: 6. From germline, CDR1 is LGHDT and CDR2 YNNKEL (reference sequence).

The chain employs TRBV7-8 and TRBJ2-3; 8 bases match TRBD2. The CDR3 extends over 17 amino acids. Germline V gene data show CDR1 as SGHVS and CDR2 as FQNEAQ. Germline trimming cut 3 bases from V and 2 bases from J; bases unmatched to any gene: 10. The CDR3 DNA sequence: TGTGCCAGCAGCTTTCCTTTTGCGGGGGGTTACACAGATACGCAGTATTTT. Its translation is CASSFPFAGGYTDTQYF.

This rearrangement joins TRBV7-2 to TRBJ1-6; D gene uncertain. Germline CDR1 SGHTA, CDR2 FQGNSA. CDR3 size: 12 residues. The ends were cut back, 8 bases at V and 6 bases at J, with 8 bases in the middle. CDR3 nucleotides: TGTGCCAGCGGACCTCCTAATTCACCCCTCCACTTT. Amino acid sequence: CASGPPNSPLHF.

The chain has TRBV25-1 and TRBJ1-4, with a weak D call TRBD1 (5 bases). Germline V gene sequence: CDR1 MGHDK, CDR2 SYGVNS. This CDR3 contains 14 residues. V shed 6 bases and J shed 8 bases, with 16 bases lying between them. The CDR3 loop reads CASRSARVGEKLFF. In DNA form, the CDR3 reads TGTGCCAGCAGGTCGGCCAGGGTTGGGGAAAAACTGTTTTTT.

This clonotype was observed a handful of times. V and J are TRBV28 and TRBJ1-2, with D unclear. V was shortened by 7 bases and J by 4 bases, with 13 bases between the two germline ends. The germline gives CDR1 MDHEN, CDR2 SYDVKM. The CDR3 sequence is 13 residues long. CDR3 coding DNA: TGTGCCAGCACACAAAACCCATTCTATGGCTACACCTTC. It codes for CASTQNPFYGYTF.

In its sample, this clonotype was seen a few times. The chain is built from TRBV7-2 and TRBJ2-3; 8 nucleotides agree with TRBD2. CDR1 is SGHTA, CDR2 FQGNSA, per germline. The CDR3 totals 13 residues. Trimming took 5 bases from V and 11 from J; bases not matched to a gene: 9. CDR3 protein: CASSERTSSEQYF. CDR3 nucleotides: TGTGCCAGCAGCGAACGGACTAGCAGTGAGCAGTATTTT.

The chain is built from TRBV7-9 and TRBJ2-5; 9 nucleotides match TRBD2. Germline V gene sequence: CDR1 SEHNR, CDR2 FQNEAQ (reference sequence). The junction had 6 bases not matched to a gene; V was cut back by 5 bases and J by 5 bases. The CDR3 sequence is 14 residues long. The CDR3 loop is CASSIPGLAETQYF. CDR3 sequence (DNA): TGTGCCAGCAGCATTCCCGGACTAGCGGAGACCCAGTACTTC.

This clonotype showed up just a few times. The gene calls are TRBV7-2 and TRBJ2-3; 7 nucleotides match TRBD1. From germline, CDR1 is SGHTA and CDR2 FQGNSA. This CDR3 contains 16 residues. J lost 0 bases, V lost 3 bases, and 6 bases had no gene match. The CDR3 protein is CASSFQGDTSTDTQYF. Here the CDR3 DNA reads TGTGCCAGCAGCTTCCAGGGGGATACTAGCACAGATACGCAGTATTTT.

This clonotype was found a few times. The chain recombines TRBV20-1 with TRBJ2-5, with no clear D. The CDR3 runs to 13 residues. Trimming cost V 1 base and J 1 base, with 7 bases left between them. Germline V gene data show CDR1 as DFQATT and CDR2 as SNEGSKA (reference sequence). CDR3 in amino acids: CSARGLGQETQYF. For the CDR3, the DNA is TGCAGTGCTAGAGGGCTAGGCCAAGAGACCCAGTACTTC.

The chain employs TRBV27 and TRBJ2-1, with 12 bases that match TRBD2. This CDR3 is built from 17 residues. V was pared by 4 bases and J by 6 bases, with 10 bases of the junction left unmatched. Germline V gives CDR1 MNHEY, CDR2 SMNVEV (reference sequence). The CDR3 bases are TGTGCCAGCAGTTATCTCCCATTGGGACTAGCGGGCAATGAGCAGTTCTTC. This sequence encodes CASSYLPLGLAGNEQFF.